The T cell receptor (beta chain) described here comes from a study of cytomegalovirus exposure and HLA in healthy donors. The germline V gene has CDR1 MNHEY and CDR2 SVGAGI. Trimming removed 4 bases at V and 4 bases at J, with 11 bases between. This CDR3 is 14 amino acids long. PCR employed 60 Vbeta and 13 Jbeta primers. The table came from immunoSEQ multiplex PCR; TCRdb's copy has only in-frame clones and leaves some out. The data contain roughly 120,000 clones, about four fifths of them singletons. This rearrangement joins TRBV6-5 to TRBJ1-5; D gene uncertain. This clonotype was obtained from a human donor in good health. Sequences were obtained from PBMCs. The CDR3 nucleotides are TGTGCCAGCAGTTCAGCCACAGTGAATCAGCCCCAGCATTTT. As protein: CASSSATVNQPQHF.